This TCR beta chain was found in a study of blood T cells in healthy people across ages. Germline V gene sequence: CDR1 KGHSH, CDR2 LQKENI. Unmatched junction bases numbered 6, after V lost 5 bases and J lost 3 bases. The CDR3 is made up of 15 amino acids. The authors ran a second PCR of about 6 to 11 cycles using a sample-barcoded 5' primer and a J-beta primer mix. A minimum of 2.5 million CDR3-containing paired-end reads was obtained for each sample. TCRdb passed the 5' RACE reads through MiXCR, listing each CDR3 protein once. The profile covers 600,000 to 850,000 distinct CDR3 sequences, with 20% to 25% appearing a single time and more than 8.5% taken by the ten largest. In addition, the sample was reused for a study of T cells of mothers and their children. This second study says: There were over 8 million TCR beta CDR3 reads from each mother and about 3 million from each child. Pairs that are related and pairs that are unrelated have TCR recombination output shaped similarly by thymic selection.

The chain recombines TRBV18 with TRBJ1-4; 7 nucleotides agree with TRBD1. The sequence was collected from a boy younger than 18 in good health. Sequenced sample: blood. The CDR3, as DNA: TGTGCCAGCTCAACGACAGGGCTGCCTAATGAAAAACTGTTTTTT. Protein sequence: CASSTTGLPNEKLFF.